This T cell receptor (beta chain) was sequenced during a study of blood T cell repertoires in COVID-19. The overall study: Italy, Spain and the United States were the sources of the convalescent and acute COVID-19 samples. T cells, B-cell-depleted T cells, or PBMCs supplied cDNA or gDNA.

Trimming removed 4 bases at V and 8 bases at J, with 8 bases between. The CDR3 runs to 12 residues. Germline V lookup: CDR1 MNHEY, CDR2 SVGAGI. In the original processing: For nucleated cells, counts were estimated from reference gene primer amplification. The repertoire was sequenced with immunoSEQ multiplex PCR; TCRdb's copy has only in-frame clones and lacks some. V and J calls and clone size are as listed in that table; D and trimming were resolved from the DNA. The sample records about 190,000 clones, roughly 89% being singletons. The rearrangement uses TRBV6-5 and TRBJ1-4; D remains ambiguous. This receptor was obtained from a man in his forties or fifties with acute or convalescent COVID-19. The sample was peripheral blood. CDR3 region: CASSFLGEKLFF. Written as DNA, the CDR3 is TGTGCCAGCAGTTTCTTGGGCGAAAAACTGTTTTTT.